Each of the 9 T cell receptor beta chains below was sequenced from the same sample in a study of siplizumab effects on memory and regulatory T cells. Repertoires were generated with immunoSEQ multiplex PCR, while TCRdb's copy carries only in-frame clones and drops some. Of approximately 68,000 clones in the sample, roughly 89% are singletons; the top ten hold approximately 31%. Sequencing used CD8+ T cells sorted from blood. These receptors originate from a human donor in good health.

The chain joins TRBV4-1 to TRBJ1-1; D gene unclear. The CDR3 sequence is 15 residues long. The V and J ends lost 4 bases and 1 base respectively, with 13 bases between them. CDR1 is MGHRA and CDR2 is YSYEKL in the germline V gene. Here the CDR3 DNA reads TGCGCCAGCAGCCCCCTCGGGGTGGGGAACACTGAAGCTTTCTTT. It specifies CASSPLGVGNTEAFF.

CDR3 sequence (DNA): TGTGCCAGCAGAAGGGCAGAGTTCCACGAGCAGTACTTC. This translates into CASRRAEFHEQYF. The chain is built from TRBV6-6 and TRBJ2-7; D not resolved. V shed 6 bases and J shed 5 bases, with 14 bases lying between them. This CDR3 has 13 amino acids. CDR1 and CDR2 from the germline V gene are MNHNY and SVGAGI (reference sequence).

As for this clone: Other DNA sequences of this sample code for an identical CDR3. The chain carries TRBV6-5 and TRBJ1-1; D may be TRBD1 (5 bases). Germline V gene lookup returns CDR1 MNHEY and CDR2 SVGAGI. V shed 2 bases and J shed 1 base, with 14 bases lying between them. The CDR3 sequence is 16 residues long. This CDR3 reads CASSYAGGVGNTEAFF. CDR3 nucleotides: TGTGCCAGCAGTTACGCGGGGGGAGTTGGGAACACTGAAGCTTTCTTT.

The chain employs TRBV7-8 and TRBJ2-7; D uncertain. The V end lost 5 bases, the J end lost 6 bases, and 8 bases lay between the germline ends. The CDR3 loop spans 11 amino acids. CDR1 SGHVS and CDR2 FQNEAQ come from the germline V gene. The CDR3 DNA sequence: TGTGCCAGCAGCCCGGACGGCGAGCAGTACTTC. Protein product: CASSPDGEQYF.

This clone was seen once. V gene TRBV5-4 combines with J gene TRBJ1-6; TRBD1 is a possible D gene (6 bases). The germline CDR1 and CDR2 sequences are SGHNT and YYREEE (reference sequence). V was trimmed by 4 bases and J by 9 bases, leaving 20 bases between them. This CDR3 has 16 residues. Here the CDR3 reads CASSMGASGASSPLHF. The DNA of the CDR3 is TGTGCCAGCAGCATGGGAGCGTCGGGGGCCAGTTCACCCCTCCACTTT.

The rearrangement links TRBV6-5 to TRBJ2-7; tentatively, D is TRBD1 (7 bases). Germline V gives CDR1 MNHEY, CDR2 SVGAGI. Trimming shortened V by 0 bases and J by 5 bases, and 14 bases separated the two germline ends. This CDR3 region has 15 residues. CDR3 sequence: CASSYSRRGLDEQYF. CDR3 nucleotide sequence: TGTGCCAGCAGTTACTCGAGGAGGGGGCTAGACGAGCAGTACTTC.

As to this clone: The same CDR3 arises from other DNA sequences in this sample as well. V and J are TRBV27 and TRBJ1-2; maybe TRBD1 (6 bases). CDR1 is MNHEY and CDR2 is SMNVEV in the germline V gene (reference sequence). This CDR3 is built from 14 residues. V was clipped by 3 bases and J by 4 bases, with 12 bases between them. The CDR3 spells CASSLGGQTYGYTF. Written as DNA, the CDR3 is TGTGCCAGCAGTTTGGGAGGACAGACCTATGGCTACACCTTC.

The chain recombines TRBV5-1 with TRBJ2-7; perhaps TRBD1 as D (5 bases). Trimming took off 5 bases at V and 0 bases at J, with 9 bases between the two ends. Germline V gives CDR1 SGHRS, CDR2 YFSETQ. There are 13 residues in the CDR3. This chain's CDR3 is CASRDSTSYEQYF. As DNA, the CDR3 is TGCGCCAGCAGAGACAGTACCTCCTACGAGCAGTACTTC.

This sequence joins TRBV6-1 and TRBJ2-1; D unclear. This CDR3 has 13 residues. Germline CDR1 and CDR2: MNHNS and SASEGT. V shed 7 bases and J shed 9 bases, with 16 bases lying between them. CDR3 DNA sequence: TGTGCCAGCACGCAGCTAGTAGCAGGTGAGCAGTTCTTC. Translating it yields CASTQLVAGEQFF.